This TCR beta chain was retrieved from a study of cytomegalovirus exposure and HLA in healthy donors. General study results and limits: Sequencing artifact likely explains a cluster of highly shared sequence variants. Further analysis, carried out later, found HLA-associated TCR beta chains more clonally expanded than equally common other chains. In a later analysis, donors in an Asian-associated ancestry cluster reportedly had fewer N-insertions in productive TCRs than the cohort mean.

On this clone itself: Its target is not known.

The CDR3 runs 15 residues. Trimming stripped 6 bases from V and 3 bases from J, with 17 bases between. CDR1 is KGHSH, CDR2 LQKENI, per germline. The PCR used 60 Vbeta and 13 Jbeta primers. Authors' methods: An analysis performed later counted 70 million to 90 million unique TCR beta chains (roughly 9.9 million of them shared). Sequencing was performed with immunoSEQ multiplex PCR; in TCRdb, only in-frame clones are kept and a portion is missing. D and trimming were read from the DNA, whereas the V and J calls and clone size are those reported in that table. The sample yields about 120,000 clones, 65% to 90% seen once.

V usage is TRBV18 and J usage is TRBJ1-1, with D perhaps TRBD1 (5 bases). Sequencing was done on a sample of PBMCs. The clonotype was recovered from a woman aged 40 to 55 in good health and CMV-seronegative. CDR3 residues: CASSHNQGWDTEAFF. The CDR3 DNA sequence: TGTGCCAGCTCGCACAATCAGGGTTGGGACACTGAAGCTTTCTTT.